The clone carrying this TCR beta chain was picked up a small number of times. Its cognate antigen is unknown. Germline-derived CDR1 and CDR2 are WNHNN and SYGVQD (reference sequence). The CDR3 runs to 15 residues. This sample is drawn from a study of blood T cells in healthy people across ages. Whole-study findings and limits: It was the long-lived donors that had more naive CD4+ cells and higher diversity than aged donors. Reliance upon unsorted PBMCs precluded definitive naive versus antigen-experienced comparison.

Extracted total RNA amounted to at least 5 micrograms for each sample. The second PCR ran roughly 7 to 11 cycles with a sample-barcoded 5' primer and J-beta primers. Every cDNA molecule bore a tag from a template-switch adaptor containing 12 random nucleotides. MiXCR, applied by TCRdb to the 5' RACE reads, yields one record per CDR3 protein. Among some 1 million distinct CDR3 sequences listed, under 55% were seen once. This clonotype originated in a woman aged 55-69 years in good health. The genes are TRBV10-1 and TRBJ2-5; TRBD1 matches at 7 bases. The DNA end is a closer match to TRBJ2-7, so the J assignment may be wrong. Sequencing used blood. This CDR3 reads CASSELPGQNYEQYF. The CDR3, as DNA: TGCGCCAGCAGTGAGCTCCCGGGACAGAATTACGAGCAGTACTTC.